The next 13 T cell receptor beta chains were all read from a single sample in a study of blood T cell repertoires in COVID-19. The method was immunoSEQ multiplex PCR; TCRdb's version includes in-frame clones alone and lacks a portion of them. The sample has roughly 110,000 clones; 80% to 95% are singletons. Sequencing input: peripheral blood. These receptors all stem from a woman between 25 and 40 years old with acute or convalescent COVID-19.

This clone is a singleton in its sample. The genes are TRBV7-3 and TRBJ2-1; no reliable D call. The germline gives CDR1 SGHTA, CDR2 FQGTGA. Trimming shortened V by 5 bases and J by 5 bases, and 10 bases separated the two germline ends. This CDR3 has 13 amino acids. This chain's CDR3 is CASSEAHHNEQFF. CDR3 DNA sequence: TGTGCCAGCAGCGAAGCCCACCACAATGAGCAGTTCTTC.

This clone was detected only once. The rearrangement links TRBV15 to TRBJ2-5, with a tentative D call TRBD2 (6 bases). The CDR3 consists of 14 residues. Trimming took 3 bases from V and 2 from J, leaving 10 bases between them. Germline V lookup: CDR1 LNHNV, CDR2 YYDKDF (reference sequence). The CDR3 loop is CATSRRDGQETQYF. The CDR3 nucleotides are TGTGCCACCAGCAGGCGGGACGGACAAGAGACCCAGTACTTC.

V and J are TRBV7-2 and TRBJ2-7; 7 bases map to TRBD2. CDR3 length: 14 residues. Trimming removed 4 bases from V and 4 bases from J; junction bases left unmatched: 7. Germline V gene lookup returns CDR1 SGHTA and CDR2 FQGNSA. In DNA, the CDR3 is TGTGCCAGCAGCTATGGCGGGAGTGGTTACGAGCAGTACTTC. Protein product: CASSYGGSGYEQYF.

V and J are TRBV9 and TRBJ1-3, with D tentatively TRBD1 (5 bases). This CDR3 region has 16 residues. Germline values: CDR1 SGDLS, CDR2 YYNGEE. Trimming shortened V by 0 bases and J by 0 bases, and 10 bases separated the two germline ends. The CDR3 coding sequence is TGTGCCAGCAGCGTAGGGGGCCGCCTCTCTGGAAACACCATATATTTT. It specifies CASSVGGRLSGNTIYF. Supplemented by reference TRBV9 and TRBJ1-3, the full variable domain reads DSGVTQTPKHLITATGQRVTLRCSPRSGDLSVYWYQQSLDQGLQFLIQYYNGEERAKGNILERFSAQQFPDLHSELNLSSLELGDSALYFCASSVGGRLSGNTIYFGEGSWLTVV.

The chain combines TRBV10-3 with TRBJ2-7; D is uncertain. The CDR3 length is 14 residues. V lost 4 bases to trimming and J lost 5 bases, with 15 bases between them. CDR1 and CDR2 (germline): ENHRY, SYGVKD. The CDR3 is CAISAVGSRDEQYF. CDR3 sequence (DNA): TGTGCCATCAGTGCGGTCGGTAGCCGCGACGAGCAGTACTTC.

The chain employs TRBV27 and TRBJ1-1; 7 positions agree with TRBD1. V lost 6 bases to trimming and J lost 4 bases; unmatched junction nucleotides: 5. Germline V CDR1 and CDR2: MNHEY, SMNVEV (reference sequence). The CDR3 covers 13 residues. The CDR3 region has the DNA TGTGCCAGCAGCTACAGGGGTAGCACTGAAGCTTTCTTT. This sequence encodes CASSYRGSTEAFF.

The V gene is TRBV6-1, the J gene TRBJ1-5, with D perhaps matching TRBD1 (5 bases). The CDR3 extends over 14 amino acids. Germline V gene sequence: CDR1 MNHNS, CDR2 SASEGT. V was cut by 1 base and J by 9 bases, with 13 bases left in between. CDR3 sequence (DNA): TGTGCCAGCAGTGAAGTCGGTAGGGGCGGGCCCCAGCATTTT. It specifies CASSEVGRGGPQHF.

J is TRBJ1-1 and V is TRBV6-1; TRBD1 agrees at 12 bases. Germline lookup yields CDR1 MNHNS and CDR2 SASEGT. The trim removed 3 bases at V and 4 bases at J, leaving 12 bases unmatched. The CDR3 loop spans 18 amino acids. As DNA, the CDR3 is TGTGCCAGCAGTGACCGGTGGGACAGGGGGCGATGGGGCACTGAAGCTTTCTTT. Its protein product is CASSDRWDRGRWGTEAFF.

The CDR3 bases are TGCAGCGGCCTACTAGCGGGGGGCACAGATACGCAGTATTTT. Amino acid sequence: CSGLLAGGTDTQYF. The chain is built from TRBV29-1 and TRBJ2-3; 11 positions match TRBD2. Per the germline V gene, CDR1 is SQVTM and CDR2 is ANQGSEA. V trimming: 7 bases; J trimming: 1 base; junction bases outside the gene matches: 4. The CDR3 has 14 residues.

This clone was detected only once. The CDR3: CATSEGNTNTGELFF. The CDR3 DNA follows: TGTGCCACCAGTGAGGGCAACACGAACACCGGGGAGCTGTTTTTT. The V call is TRBV24-1, the J call TRBJ2-2; D not resolved. The CDR3 sequence is 15 residues long. Per germline, CDR1 KGHDR and CDR2 SFDVKD. Trimming removed 4 bases at V and 0 bases at J, with 8 bases between.

The chain is built from TRBV6-1 and TRBJ1-5; D not resolved. Germline lookup yields CDR1 MNHNS and CDR2 SASEGT. This CDR3 contains 17 residues. Trimming took 1 base from V and 2 from J, leaving 15 bases between them. The DNA of the CDR3 is TGTGCCAGCAGTGAAGGGGTATCAGGTGTCGGCAATCAGCCCCAGCATTTT. It encodes CASSEGVSGVGNQPQHF.

CDR3 DNA sequence: TGTGCCAGCAGTCGAGGACAGGGGGCGCGTAATTATGGCTACACCTTC. Its protein is CASSRGQGARNYGYTF. The chain recombines TRBV28 with TRBJ1-2; 11 bases are shared with TRBD1. CDR1 and CDR2 (germline): MDHEN, SYDVKM. J was trimmed by 5 bases and V by 5 bases; bases with no gene match: 10. This CDR3 region has 16 residues.

V usage is TRBV15 and J usage is TRBJ1-5, with 7 bases fitting TRBD1. The CDR3 has 16 residues. Germline CDR1 reads LNHNV; CDR2 reads YYDKDF (reference sequence). V lost 0 bases and J lost 2; bases outside the gene matches: 4. The CDR3 reads CATSRDIGTGNQPQHF. In DNA, the CDR3 is TGTGCCACCAGCAGAGATATAGGGACAGGCAATCAGCCCCAGCATTTT.